A single sample gave rise to the 18 T cell receptor beta chains below, sequenced in a study of regulatory T cells in long-lasting Graves disease. Assembly of TCR beta libraries relied on iRepertoire HTBI primers together with Arm-PCR of CDR3 regions. TCRdb analysed the multiplex PCR reads with MiXCR anew, one entry per CDR3 protein. The table has about 380,000 distinct CDR3 sequences, about 14% seen once. Time point in this sample: newly diagnosed GD, antithyroid drugs for less than 3 months. PBMC RNA served as the TCR library source. This specimen was peripheral blood mononuclear cells (PBMCs), taken at new diagnosis, from a patient treated with antithyroid drugs. These receptors were collected from a female donor with Graves disease.

This clonotype was counted many times. The chain combines TRBV11-2 with TRBJ1-4; D uncertain. Germline values: CDR1 SGHAT, CDR2 FQNNGV. Trimming shortened V by 3 bases and J by 8 bases, and 10 bases separated the two germline ends. There are 13 residues in the CDR3. This CDR3 is CASSFPMGEKLFF. As DNA, the CDR3 is TGTGCCAGCAGCTTCCCCATGGGGGAAAAACTGTTTTTT.

Of note for this clonotype: One base away lies a much larger clone, so this may be a sequencing read error. CDR3 amino acids: CASRDSSQETQYF. DNA of the CDR3: TGTGCCAGCAGAGACAGTTCACAAGAGACCCAGTACTTC. This chain links TRBV11-1 with TRBJ2-5, with D possibly TRBD1 on 5 matching bases. Between the trimmed V and J ends, which lost 6 bases and 2 bases, there was a span of 10 bases. From germline, CDR1 is SGHAT and CDR2 FQDESV (reference sequence). CDR3 length: 13 residues.

This clonotype was detected many times. V gene TRBV12-3 or TRBV12-4 combines with J gene TRBJ2-3; tentatively, D is TRBD2 (5 bases). Trimming pared 6 bases from V and 1 base from J, leaving 20 bases between. CDR3 length: 17 residues. The CDR3 sequence: CASSPTEIASRTDTQYF. The CDR3 nucleotides read TGTGCCAGCAGCCCCACCGAAATAGCGTCCCGCACAGATACGCAGTATTTT.

This clonotype occurred many times. CDR3 protein: CASREGGGEAFF. The CDR3 nucleotides are TGTGCCAGCAGGGAGGGGGGGGGTGAAGCTTTCTTT. The V and J genes are TRBV27 and TRBJ1-1; TRBD1 is a possible D gene (6 bases). CDR3 size: 12 residues. V was clipped by 6 bases and J by 7 bases, with 12 bases between them. From germline, CDR1 is MNHEY and CDR2 SMNVEV (reference sequence).

J is TRBJ2-2 and V is TRBV20-1; 9 nucleotides agree with TRBD1. Looked up from germline, CDR1 is DFQATT and CDR2 is SNEGSKA (reference sequence). The CDR3 totals 16 residues. Trimming removed 5 bases from V and 5 bases from J; junction bases left unmatched: 12. CDR3 protein: CSAYYPGTGLTGELFF. The CDR3 region has the DNA TGCAGTGCTTACTATCCCGGGACAGGGCTGACCGGGGAGCTGTTTTTT.

This clonotype was detected ten times or more. The chain couples TRBV6-2 or TRBV6-3 to TRBJ1-3, with no clear D. CDR3 length: 15 residues. V was cut by 4 bases and J by 5 bases, with 15 bases left in between. The germline CDR1 and CDR2 sequences are MNHEY and SVGEGT. As DNA, the CDR3 is TGTGCCAGCAGTTCCCGGACGGGGTCCCGAAACACCATATATTTT. Its protein product is CASSSRTGSRNTIYF.

At least ten counts were recorded for this clonotype. This sequence joins TRBV6-2 or TRBV6-3 and TRBJ2-1; 8 nucleotides line up with TRBD2. The J segment lost 4 bases and the V segment lost 10 bases, leaving 12 bases of the junction unmatched. This CDR3 has 15 residues. The V gene's germline CDR1 is MNHEY and CDR2 SVGEGT. The CDR3 sequence: CATIFPRGDYNEQFF. In nucleotides, the CDR3 is TGTGCCACCATATTCCCGCGGGGGGATTACAATGAGCAGTTCTTC.

This clonotype appeared a few times. The chain has TRBV12-3 or TRBV12-4 and TRBJ1-5; the D gene is possibly TRBD1 (5 bases). Trimming cost V 3 bases and J 3 bases, with 12 bases left between them. This CDR3 region has 15 residues. This CDR3 reads CASSFGASVNQPQHF. The CDR3 coding sequence is TGTGCCAGCAGTTTTGGGGCCTCGGTCAATCAGCCCCAGCATTTT.

Many counts were recorded for this clonotype. The gene calls are TRBV9 and TRBJ1-1, with 8 bases identical to TRBD1. CDR1 and CDR2 from the germline V gene are SGDLS and YYNGEE. This CDR3 has 14 residues. Losses at the gene ends were 4 bases for V and 5 bases for J; bases not matched to a gene: 7. The CDR3 DNA reads TGTGCCAGCAGCTTAGGACAGGGATGGACTGAAGCTTTCTTT. This gives the protein CASSLGQGWTEAFF.

The V call is TRBV10-3, the J call TRBJ1-6; D gene uncertain. V lost 5 bases and J 7 bases, leaving 12 bases between the germline ends. CDR1 and CDR2 from the germline V gene are ENHRY and SYGVKD. This CDR3 contains 14 residues. CDR3 bases: TGTGCCATCAGTAGGGAACGGTGGAATTCACCCCTCCACTTT. As protein: CAISRERWNSPLHF.

The V gene is TRBV4-1, the J gene TRBJ1-1; a weak D match, TRBD1 (6 bases). This CDR3 spans 12 amino acids. The V gene's germline CDR1 is MGHRA and CDR2 YSYEKL. Trimming removed 1 base at V and 9 bases at J, with 9 bases between. This CDR3 is CASSQVGAQAFF. In DNA, the CDR3 is TGCGCCAGCAGCCAAGTGGGGGCTCAAGCTTTCTTT.

This rearrangement joins TRBV28 to TRBJ1-2; TRBD1 agrees at 8 bases. In germline, CDR1 is MDHEN, CDR2 SYDVKM. This CDR3 contains 14 residues. With V trimmed by 4 bases and J by 4 bases, 5 bases remained unmatched. The CDR3 DNA sequence: TGTGCCAGCAGTTCCAGGGGGCCCAGCTATGGCTACACCTTC. Residues: CASSSRGPSYGYTF.

There are many counts of this clonotype. The chain carries TRBV3-1 and TRBJ1-2; weak D call: TRBD1 (5 bases). The V and J ends lost 5 bases and 2 bases respectively, with 15 bases between them. The CDR3 length is 15 residues. Germline CDR1 is LGHDT and CDR2 is YNNKEL (reference sequence). This chain's CDR3 is CASSIKGRPNYGYTF. Here the CDR3 DNA reads TGTGCCAGCAGCATAAAGGGGCGGCCGAACTATGGCTACACCTTC.

V is TRBV28 and J is TRBJ1-5, with 7 bases that match TRBD1. Looked up from germline, CDR1 is MDHEN and CDR2 is SYDVKM. This CDR3 comprises 12 residues. V trimming: 5 bases; J trimming: 15 bases; junction bases outside the gene matches: 10. CDR3 bases: TGTGCCAGCAGTCGTCTCCGGGACAGCAGGCATTTT. Translated, it gives CASSRLRDSRHF. Full variable domain (remainder filled in from reference TRBV28 and TRBJ1-5): DVKVTQSSRYLVKRTGEKVFLECVQDMDHENMFWYRQDPGLGLRLIYFSYDVKMKEKGDIPEGYSVSREKKERFSLILESASTNQTSMYLCASSRLRDSRHFGDGTRLSIL.

This clonotype appeared many times. The V call is TRBV2, the J call TRBJ2-1, with D perhaps being TRBD1 or TRBD2 (6 bases each). Germline V gene lookup returns CDR1 SNHLY and CDR2 FYNNEI. The length of the CDR3 is 15 residues. V was pared by 3 bases and J by 8 bases, with 17 bases between. The CDR3 protein is CASSDLESRGDEQFF. CDR3 bases: TGTGCCAGCAGTGACCTAGAGAGTAGGGGGGATGAGCAGTTCTTC. Supplemented by reference TRBV2 and TRBJ2-1, the full variable domain reads EPEVTQTPSHQVTQMGQEVILRCVPISNHLYFYWYRQILGQKVEFLVSFYNNEISEKSEIFDDQFSVERPDGSNFTLKIRSTKLEDSAMYFCASSDLESRGDEQFFGPGTRLTVL.

This sequence joins TRBV19 and TRBJ2-1, with 9 nucleotides matching TRBD1. This CDR3 has 13 amino acids. Per germline, CDR1 LNHDA and CDR2 SQIVND (reference sequence). V shed 4 bases, J shed 8 bases, and the junction held 3 bases outside the gene matches. This CDR3 is CASSTTGGYEQFF. CDR3 in DNA: TGTGCCAGTAGTACGACAGGGGGTTATGAGCAGTTCTTC.

This clonotype was detected ten times or more. V and J are TRBV5-6 and TRBJ2-3; tentatively, D is TRBD1 or TRBD2 (6 bases each). The CDR3 is 14 amino acids. The V end was cut by 4 bases, the J end by 6 bases, with 15 bases between. Germline-derived CDR1 and CDR2 are SGHDT and YYEEEE. The CDR3 sequence is CASSPGASVDTQYF. The CDR3 region has the DNA TGTGCCAGCAGCCCAGGGGCTAGCGTTGATACGCAGTATTTT.

At least ten counts were recorded for this clonotype. The chain couples TRBV19 to TRBJ2-3; D is unresolved. The germline V gene has CDR1 LNHDA and CDR2 SQIVND (reference sequence). With 5 bases removed from V and 8 bases from J, the gap between germline ends came to 11 bases. This CDR3 has 12 residues. CDR3 DNA sequence: TGTGCCAGTAGTCATTTGAAGGGTACGCAGTATTTT. It encodes CASSHLKGTQYF.